This TCR beta chain was sequenced in a study of T-cell reconstitution after alpha-beta-depleted transplantation in children. There are 14 residues in the CDR3. With V trimmed by 6 bases and J by 4 bases, 6 bases remained unmatched. This sample's TCRbeta library carried unique molecular identifier barcodes. TCRdb ran MiXCR on the PCR reads and lists one entry per CDR3 protein. Among about 250,000 distinct CDR3 sequences listed, more than 20% were seen once. Study-level results: A year had passed since transplant, and T-cell counts and diversity by then came mostly from newly produced T cells. Reports say that about two months after transplant, the alpha-beta T cells came out of several hundred graft clones that had expanded. In some patients, recipient T cells and intrathymic progenitors surviving conditioning explained high day-60 diversity.

This clonotype came up a few times. Its antigen is undetermined. Sequenced material: PBMCs, mostly from graft donor cells, taken 360 days after TCRalphabeta/CD19-depleted stem cell transplant. The V gene is TRBV12-3 or TRBV12-4, the J gene TRBJ1-3; TRBD1 matches 7 bases. The sequence came from a female patient aged 2-15 years who had a stem cell transplant for congenital amegakaryocytic thrombocytopenia, so the T cells may come from the graft donor. CDR3 sequence reads: CASSHGTEGNTIYF. Written as DNA, the CDR3 is TGTGCCAGCAGCCACGGGACAGAAGGAAACACCATATATTTT.